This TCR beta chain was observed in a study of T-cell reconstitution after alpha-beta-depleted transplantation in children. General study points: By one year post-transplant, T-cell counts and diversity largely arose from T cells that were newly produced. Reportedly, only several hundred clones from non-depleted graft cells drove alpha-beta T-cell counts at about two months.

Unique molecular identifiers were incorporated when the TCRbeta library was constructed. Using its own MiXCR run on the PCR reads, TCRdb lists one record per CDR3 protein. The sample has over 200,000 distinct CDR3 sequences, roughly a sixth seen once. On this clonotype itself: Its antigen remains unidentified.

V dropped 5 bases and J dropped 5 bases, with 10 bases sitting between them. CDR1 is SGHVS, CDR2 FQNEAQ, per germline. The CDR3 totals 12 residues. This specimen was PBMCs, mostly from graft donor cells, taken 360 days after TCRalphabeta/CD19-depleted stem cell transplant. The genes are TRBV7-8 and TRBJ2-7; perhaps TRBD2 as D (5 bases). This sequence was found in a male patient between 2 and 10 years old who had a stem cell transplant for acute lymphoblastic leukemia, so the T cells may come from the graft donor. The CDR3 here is CASSLSENEQYF. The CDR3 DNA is TGTGCCAGCAGCCTTAGCGAAAACGAGCAGTACTTC.